This passage covers 21 T cell receptor beta chains from one sample sequenced in a study of lymphopenia after photon versus proton radiotherapy. Data came from immunoSEQ multiplex PCR; TCRdb stores just in-frame clones and leaves some out. This sample carries tens of thousands of clones, about 86% of them seen once, and the ten largest clones take 10%. Sequenced here: peripheral blood, sampled from a patient treated with proton-based radiotherapy. The receptors derive from a woman between 70 and 85 years old with pancreatic cancer. Some clones in this sample may be carry-over from other donors' samples.

This clone turned up a few times. J is TRBJ2-1 and V is TRBV19; D is perhaps TRBD1 (6 bases). Germline CDR1 is LNHDA and CDR2 is SQIVND (reference sequence). The V gene lost 6 bases and the J gene lost 2 bases, with 11 bases spanning the gap. The CDR3 length is 14 residues. For the CDR3, the DNA is TGTGCCAGTAGACAGGGCCTAACCTACAATGAGCAGTTCTTC. Protein sequence: CASRQGLTYNEQFF.

This chain joins TRBV30 and TRBJ1-2; D is ambiguous. V lost 0 bases to trimming and J lost 6 bases, with 8 bases between them. CDR1 GTSNPN and CDR2 SVGIG come from the germline V gene (reference sequence). The CDR3 runs 12 residues. CDR3 amino acids: CAWSVLADGYTF. The CDR3 bases are TGTGCCTGGAGTGTACTGGCGGATGGCTACACCTTC.

The chain joins TRBV13 to TRBJ2-5; D possibly matches TRBD1 or TRBD2 (6 bases each). V dropped 5 bases and J dropped 6 bases, with 13 bases sitting between them. The CDR3 is 13 residues long. Germline-derived CDR1 and CDR2 are PRHDT and FYEKMQ (reference sequence). The CDR3 here is CASSPWGAKTQYF. The CDR3, as DNA: TGTGCCAGCAGCCCCTGGGGGGCAAAGACCCAGTACTTC.

V is TRBV5-1 and J is TRBJ2-7; 8 nucleotides align to TRBD1. The germline V gene has CDR1 SGHRS and CDR2 YFSETQ. The CDR3 is 16 amino acids. V dropped 4 bases and J dropped 1; count of bases not matched to a gene: 10. In DNA form, the CDR3 reads TGCGCCAGCAGCATCATCGCCGGGACAGGTTCCTACGAGCAGTACTTC. Amino acids: CASSIIAGTGSYEQYF.

The V call is TRBV29-1, the J call TRBJ2-5; D is ambiguous. This CDR3 has 14 residues. V was cut by 5 bases and J by 1 base, with 14 bases left in between. Germline V gene sequence: CDR1 SQVTM, CDR2 ANQGSEA. In nucleotides, the CDR3 is TGCAGCGTTTCCCCTGCGACATTCCAAGAGACCCAGTACTTC. This translates into CSVSPATFQETQYF.

The chain has TRBV6-5 and TRBJ2-3; 10 nucleotides match TRBD1. The germline V gene encodes CDR1 MNHEY and CDR2 SVGAGI. This CDR3 comprises 15 residues. The J segment lost 4 bases and the V segment lost 8 bases, leaving 9 bases of the junction unmatched. The CDR3, as DNA: TGTGCCAGCCCCAGACAGGGGGCTAATGCAGATACGCAGTATTTT. This translates into CASPRQGANADTQYF.

V gene TRBV28 combines with J gene TRBJ1-2; D is perhaps TRBD1 (6 bases). The V end lost 4 bases, the J end lost 4 bases, and 13 bases lay between the germline ends. Germline V gives CDR1 MDHEN, CDR2 SYDVKM. The CDR3 consists of 14 residues. CDR3 sequence reads: CASSSQSGAYGYTF. In nucleotides, the CDR3 is TGTGCCAGCAGTTCCCAGTCGGGGGCCTATGGCTACACCTTC.

The V call is TRBV7-9, the J call TRBJ2-5; D is possibly TRBD2 (7 bases). The germline CDR1 and CDR2 sequences are SEHNR and FQNEAQ (reference sequence). V gave up 5 bases and J gave up 11 bases, with 27 bases separating them. CDR3 length: 16 residues. As DNA, the CDR3 is TGTGCCAGCAGCCCGGTAGACAGGTTTGTCGCGCGGGAGCAGTACTTC. It specifies CASSPVDRFVAREQYF. Combining the CDR3 with reference TRBV7-9 and TRBJ2-5 gives the whole variable domain DTGVSQNPRHKITKRGQNVTFRCDPISEHNRLYWYRQTLGQGPEFLTYFQNEAQLEKSRLLSDRFSAERPKGSFSTLEIQRTEQGDSAMYLCASSPVDRFVAREQYFGPGTRLLVL.

The chain uses TRBV10-3 and TRBJ2-3; 10 bases line up with TRBD1. CDR3 length: 17 amino acids. The trim removed 0 bases at V and 1 base at J, leaving 4 bases unmatched. Germline CDR1 and CDR2: ENHRY and SYGVKD. CDR3 sequence (DNA): TGTGCCATCAGTGAGTCGGTGGGGACAGGGGGCACAGATACGCAGTATTTT. As protein: CAISESVGTGGTDTQYF.

The rearrangement links TRBV18 to TRBJ2-5, with 10 bases identical to TRBD2. The J call is in doubt because the DNA end fits TRBJ2-7 better. This CDR3 comprises 15 residues. CDR1 and CDR2 from the germline V gene are KGHSH and LQKENI. This chain's CDR3 is CASSRGLAEGYEQYF. The CDR3 bases are TGTGCCAGCTCACGTGGACTAGCGGAGGGCTACGAGCAGTACTTC.

This chain uses TRBV19 with TRBJ1-2; D might be TRBD1 (5 bases). The V gene's germline CDR1 is LNHDA and CDR2 SQIVND (reference sequence). There are 14 residues in the CDR3. Between the trimmed V and J ends, which lost 4 bases and 7 bases, there was a span of 16 bases. The CDR3 loop is CASSTRGTGGGYTF. The CDR3 nucleotides read TGTGCCAGTAGTACGCGTGGGACCGGGGGTGGCTACACCTTC.

This clone was seen a few times. The gene calls are TRBV19 and TRBJ1-2; D ambiguous. V was trimmed by 2 bases and J by 3 bases, leaving 7 bases between them. CDR1 is LNHDA, CDR2 SQIVND, per germline (reference sequence). The CDR3 totals 13 residues. The CDR3 loop reads CASSINRDYGYTF. CDR3 sequence (DNA): TGTGCCAGTAGTATAAACAGAGACTATGGCTACACCTTC.

The rearrangement joins TRBV27 to TRBJ2-3, with no clear D. The CDR3 totals 12 residues. The V gene's germline CDR1 is MNHEY and CDR2 SMNVEV (reference sequence). V was pared by 8 bases and J by 5 bases, with 11 bases between. For the CDR3, the DNA is TGTGCCAGCTCATCTAACATAGATACGCAGTATTTT. Protein sequence: CASSSNIDTQYF.

This chain links TRBV29-1 with TRBJ2-3; 7 positions match TRBD1. J lost 2 bases, V lost 5 bases, and 7 bases had no gene match. Germline-derived CDR1 and CDR2 are SQVTM and ANQGSEA. The CDR3 contains 14 residues. CDR3 sequence: CSVFLDRVTDTQYF. CDR3 DNA sequence: TGCAGCGTTTTCTTAGACAGGGTCACAGATACGCAGTATTTT.

V and J are TRBV28 and TRBJ1-2; 9 bases line up with TRBD1. This CDR3 contains 16 residues. CDR1 is MDHEN and CDR2 is SYDVKM in the germline V gene. Germline trimming cut 4 bases from V and 1 base from J; bases unmatched to any gene: 7. The CDR3 DNA sequence: TGTGCCAGCAGTTCGGACAGGGGTGGATATAACTATGGCTACACCTTC. It specifies CASSSDRGGYNYGYTF.

The chain recombines TRBV25-1 with TRBJ1-1, with TRBD1 matching 7 bases. Germline CDR1 MGHDK, CDR2 SYGVNS. CDR3 length: 13 amino acids. The junction had 1 base not matched to a gene; V was cut back by 2 bases and J by 4 bases. CDR3 bases: TGTGCCAGCAGTGAACCAGGGGGCACTGAAGCTTTCTTT. Translation: CASSEPGGTEAFF.

This clone was seen a few times. The chain carries TRBV19 and TRBJ2-1; 7 bases match TRBD2. This CDR3 comprises 16 residues. CDR1 and CDR2 from the germline V gene are LNHDA and SQIVND (reference sequence). The trim removed 6 bases at V and 7 bases at J, leaving 15 bases unmatched. CDR3 coding DNA: TGTGCCAGTAGCGACAGCACCCGCGGGGGACGGAATGAGCAGTTCTTC. Residues: CASSDSTRGGRNEQFF.

The chain recombines TRBV7-8 with TRBJ2-3; D remains unclear. V shed 1 base and J shed 1 base, with 9 bases lying between them. Per the germline V gene, CDR1 is SGHVS and CDR2 is FQNEAQ. The CDR3 is 15 amino acids. The CDR3 DNA reads TGTGCCAGCAGCTTAGGAGTCACTCGCACAGATACGCAGTATTTT. Translating it yields CASSLGVTRTDTQYF.

This chain links TRBV12-5 with TRBJ1-2; D possibly corresponds to TRBD1 (6 bases). The V end was cut by 6 bases, the J end by 6 bases, with 14 bases between. CDR1 is LGHNT and CDR2 is FRNRAP in the germline V gene. The CDR3 is made up of 13 amino acids. The CDR3 DNA reads as TGTGCTAGTGGCTACTCAGGGGAGGATGGCTACACCTTC. This encodes CASGYSGEDGYTF.

This clone appeared once. This sequence joins TRBV28 and TRBJ2-5, with TRBD1 matching 8 bases. The CDR3 totals 15 residues. With 4 bases clipped from V and 2 bases from J, the junction kept 6 bases outside the gene matches. Germline CDR1 reads MDHEN; CDR2 reads SYDVKM. The chain's CDR3 is CASSSSGGPQETQYF. CDR3 DNA: TGTGCCAGCAGTTCCTCAGGGGGCCCACAAGAGACCCAGTACTTC.

The chain employs TRBV19 and TRBJ2-2; D unclear. Trimming took off 4 bases at V and 1 base at J, with 4 bases between the two ends. This CDR3 has 13 residues. The germline CDR1 and CDR2 sequences are LNHDA and SQIVND (reference sequence). In DNA, the CDR3 is TGTGCCAGTAGTAGGGTGAACACCGGGGAGCTGTTTTTT. This translates into CASSRVNTGELFF.